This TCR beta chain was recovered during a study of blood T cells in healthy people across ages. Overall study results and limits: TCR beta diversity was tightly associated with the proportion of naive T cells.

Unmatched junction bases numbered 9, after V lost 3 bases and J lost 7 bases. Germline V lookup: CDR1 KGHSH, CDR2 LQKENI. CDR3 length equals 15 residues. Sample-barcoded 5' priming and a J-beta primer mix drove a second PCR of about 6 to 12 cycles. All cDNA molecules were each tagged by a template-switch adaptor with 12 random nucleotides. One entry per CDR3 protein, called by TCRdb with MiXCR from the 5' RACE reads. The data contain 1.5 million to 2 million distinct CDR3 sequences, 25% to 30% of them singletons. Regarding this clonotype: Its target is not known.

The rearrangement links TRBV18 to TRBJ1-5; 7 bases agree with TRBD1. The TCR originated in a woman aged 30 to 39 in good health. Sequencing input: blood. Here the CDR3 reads CASSPDRDGGQPQHF. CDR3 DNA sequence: TGTGCCAGCTCACCTGACAGGGATGGAGGACAGCCCCAGCATTTT.